The entry below describes one T cell receptor beta chain. The antigen is undetermined. Germline CDR1 is LNHDA and CDR2 is SQIVND (reference sequence). Losses at the gene ends were 5 bases for V and 6 bases for J; bases not matched to a gene: 12. The CDR3 length is 16 residues. Regarding the study as a whole: Tumor-infiltrating Treg TCR alpha and beta sequences overlapped most with tumor naive CD4+ T cells, then blood naive. The TCR gene usage of tumor memory CD4+ T cells clustered together with blood and lymph node memory CD4+ cells and with lymph node naive CD4+ cells.

Constant-region reverse primers amplified full-length variable regions, followed by semi-nested Nested Universal Primer A PCR. TCRdb passed the 5' RACE reads through MiXCR, listing each CDR3 protein once. The data show roughly 50,000 distinct CDR3 sequences, under 20% seen once. The sample consisted of naive CD4+ T cells sorted from blood. Subset here: naive CD4+ T cells, CD4+CD45RA+CD25-. This clonotype originated in a female donor with breast cancer. J is TRBJ1-5 and V is TRBV19; TRBD1 agrees at 8 bases. CDR3 loop: CASSSPMQGAGQPQHF. The CDR3 nucleotides are TGTGCCAGTAGTTCCCCGATGCAGGGGGCAGGTCAGCCCCAGCATTTT.